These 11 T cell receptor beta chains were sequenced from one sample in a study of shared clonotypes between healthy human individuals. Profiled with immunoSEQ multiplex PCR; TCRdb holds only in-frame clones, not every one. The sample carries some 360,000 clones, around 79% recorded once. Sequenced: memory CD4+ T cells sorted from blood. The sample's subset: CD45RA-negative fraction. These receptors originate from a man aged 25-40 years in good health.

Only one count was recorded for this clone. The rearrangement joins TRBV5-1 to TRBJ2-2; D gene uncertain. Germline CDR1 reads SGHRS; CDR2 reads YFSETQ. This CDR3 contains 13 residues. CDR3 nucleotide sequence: TGCGCTAGCCAGCAGGAGCCCGCCGGGGAGCTGTTTTTT. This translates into CASQQEPAGELFF.

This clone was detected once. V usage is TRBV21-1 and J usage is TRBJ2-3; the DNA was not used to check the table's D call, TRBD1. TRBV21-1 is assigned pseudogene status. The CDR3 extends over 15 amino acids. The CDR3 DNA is TGTGCCAGCAGCCCCGGGACAGGGGCAGCAGATACGCAGTATTTT. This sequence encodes CASSPGTGAADTQYF.

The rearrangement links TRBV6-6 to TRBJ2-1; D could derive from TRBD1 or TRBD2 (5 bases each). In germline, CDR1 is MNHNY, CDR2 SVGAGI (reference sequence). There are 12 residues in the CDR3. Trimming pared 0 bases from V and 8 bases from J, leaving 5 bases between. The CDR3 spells CASSYSGDEQFF. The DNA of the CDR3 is TGTGCCAGCAGTTACTCGGGGGATGAGCAGTTCTTC.

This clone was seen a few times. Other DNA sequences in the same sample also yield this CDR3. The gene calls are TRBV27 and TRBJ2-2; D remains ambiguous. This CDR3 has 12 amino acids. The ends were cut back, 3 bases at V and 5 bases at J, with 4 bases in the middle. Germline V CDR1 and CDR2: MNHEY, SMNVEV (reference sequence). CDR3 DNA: TGTGCCAGCAGTTTTACAACCGGGGAGCTGTTTTTT. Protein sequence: CASSFTTGELFF.

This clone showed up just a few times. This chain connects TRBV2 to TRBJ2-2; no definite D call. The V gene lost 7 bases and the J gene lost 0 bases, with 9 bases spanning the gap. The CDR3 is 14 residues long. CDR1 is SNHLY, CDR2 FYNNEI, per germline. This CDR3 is CASMSYANTGELFF. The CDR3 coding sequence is TGTGCCAGCATGTCCTACGCGAACACCGGGGAGCTGTTTTTT.

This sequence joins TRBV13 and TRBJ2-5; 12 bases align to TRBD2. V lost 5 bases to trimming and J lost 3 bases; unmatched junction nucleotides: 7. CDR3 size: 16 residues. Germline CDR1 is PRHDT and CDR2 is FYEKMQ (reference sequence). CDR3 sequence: CASSPRTSGVKETQYF. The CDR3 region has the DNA TGTGCCAGCAGCCCGCGGACTAGCGGGGTAAAAGAGACCCAGTACTTC.

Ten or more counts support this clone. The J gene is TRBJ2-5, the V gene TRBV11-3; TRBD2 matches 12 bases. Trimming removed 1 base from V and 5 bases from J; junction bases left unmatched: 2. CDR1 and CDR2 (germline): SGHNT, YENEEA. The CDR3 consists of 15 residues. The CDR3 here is CASSLGTSGKETQYF. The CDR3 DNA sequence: TGTGCCAGCAGCTTAGGGACTAGCGGGAAGGAGACCCAGTACTTC.

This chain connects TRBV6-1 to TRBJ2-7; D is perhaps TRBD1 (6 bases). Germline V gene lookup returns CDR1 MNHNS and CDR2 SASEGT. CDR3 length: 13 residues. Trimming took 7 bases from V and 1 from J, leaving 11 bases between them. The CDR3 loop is CASTWDTSYEQYF. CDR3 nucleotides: TGTGCCAGCACCTGGGACACATCCTACGAGCAGTACTTC.

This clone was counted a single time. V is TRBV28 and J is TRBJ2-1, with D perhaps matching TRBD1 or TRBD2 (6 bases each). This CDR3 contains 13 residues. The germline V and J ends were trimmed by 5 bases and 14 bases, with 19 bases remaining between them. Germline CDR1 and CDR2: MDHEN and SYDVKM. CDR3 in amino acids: CASSVTAGHEEFF. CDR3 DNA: TGTGCCAGCAGTGTTACTGCGGGACACGAGGAGTTCTTC. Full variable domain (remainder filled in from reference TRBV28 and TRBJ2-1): DVKVTQSSRYLVKRTGEKVFLECVQDMDHENMFWYRQDPGLGLRLIYFSYDVKMKEKGDIPEGYSVSREKKERFSLILESASTNQTSMYLCASSVTAGHEEFFGPGTRLTVL.

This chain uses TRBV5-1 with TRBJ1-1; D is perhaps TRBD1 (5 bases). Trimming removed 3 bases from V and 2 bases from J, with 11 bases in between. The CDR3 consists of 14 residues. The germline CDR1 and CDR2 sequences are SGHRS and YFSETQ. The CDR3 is CASSSEGINTEAFF. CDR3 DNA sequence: TGCGCCAGCAGCTCTGAGGGGATAAACACTGAAGCTTTCTTT.

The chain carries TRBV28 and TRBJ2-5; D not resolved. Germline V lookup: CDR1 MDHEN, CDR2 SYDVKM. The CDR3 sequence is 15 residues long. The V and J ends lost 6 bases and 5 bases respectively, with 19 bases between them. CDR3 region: CASRLGVASYETQYF. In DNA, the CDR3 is TGTGCCAGCAGGTTAGGAGTAGCTAGTTACGAGACCCAGTACTTC.